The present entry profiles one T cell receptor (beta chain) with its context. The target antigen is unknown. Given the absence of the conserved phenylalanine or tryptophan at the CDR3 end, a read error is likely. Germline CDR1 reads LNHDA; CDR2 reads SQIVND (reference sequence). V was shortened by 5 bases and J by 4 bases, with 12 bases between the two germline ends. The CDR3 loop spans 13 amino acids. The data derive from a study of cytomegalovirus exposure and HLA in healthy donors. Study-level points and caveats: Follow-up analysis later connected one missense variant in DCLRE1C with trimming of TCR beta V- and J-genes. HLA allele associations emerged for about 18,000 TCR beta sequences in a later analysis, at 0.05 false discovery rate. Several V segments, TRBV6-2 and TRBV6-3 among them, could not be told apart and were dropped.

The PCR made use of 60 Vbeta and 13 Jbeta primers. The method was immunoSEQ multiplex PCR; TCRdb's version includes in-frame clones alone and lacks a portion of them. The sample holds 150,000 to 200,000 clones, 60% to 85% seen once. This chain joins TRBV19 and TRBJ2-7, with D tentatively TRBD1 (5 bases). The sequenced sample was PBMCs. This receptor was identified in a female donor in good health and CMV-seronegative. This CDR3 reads CASSLQDPYEQYL. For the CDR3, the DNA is TGTGCCAGTAGTCTACAGGATCCGTACGAGCAGTACCTC.